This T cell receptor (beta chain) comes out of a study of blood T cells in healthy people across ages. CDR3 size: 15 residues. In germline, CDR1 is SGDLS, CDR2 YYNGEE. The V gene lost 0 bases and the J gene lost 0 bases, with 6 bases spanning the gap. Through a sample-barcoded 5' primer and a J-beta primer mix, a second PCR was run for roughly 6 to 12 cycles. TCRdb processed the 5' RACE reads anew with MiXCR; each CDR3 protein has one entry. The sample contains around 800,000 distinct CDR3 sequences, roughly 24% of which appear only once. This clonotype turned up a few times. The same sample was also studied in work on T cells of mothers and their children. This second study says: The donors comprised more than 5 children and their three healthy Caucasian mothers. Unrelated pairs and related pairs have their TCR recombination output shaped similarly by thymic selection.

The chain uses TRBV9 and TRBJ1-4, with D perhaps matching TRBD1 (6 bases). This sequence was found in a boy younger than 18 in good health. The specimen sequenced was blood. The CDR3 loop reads CASSVGQATNEKLFF. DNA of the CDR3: TGTGCCAGCAGCGTAGGACAGGCAACTAATGAAAAACTGTTTTTT.